This TCR beta chain was retrieved from a study of PD-1 blockade in mismatch repair-deficient tumors. As for the study in general: Patients had more than ten mismatch repair-deficient cancer types, all previously treated and progressing.

The CDR3 sequence is 15 residues long. Germline CDR1 and CDR2: SGHTA and FQGNSA. V lost 3 bases, J lost 2 bases, and 11 bases lay in between. Broader study findings: Rapid post-treatment expansion, then contraction, generally preceding radiologic response, marked tumor-resident clones.

As to this clone: Its antigen is currently unknown.

Mismatch repair deficiency was confirmed in all patients, by PCR or immunohistochemistry. TCR sequencing covered a few patients who responded to pembrolizumab. Measured with immunoSEQ multiplex PCR; TCRdb has only the in-frame clones, and not every one. The sample carries roughly 120,000 clones, 65% to 80% recorded once. This TCR was sampled from an adult with mismatch repair-deficient cancer. The material sequenced was peripheral blood, taken more than 58 weeks after starting pembrolizumab. V and J are TRBV7-2 and TRBJ2-1; unclear D gene. CDR3 nucleotides: TGTGCCAGCAGCTTCGGAAGCGCGCCCTACAATGAGCAGTTCTTC. Residues: CASSFGSAPYNEQFF. The whole variable domain, remainder taken from reference TRBV7-2 and TRBJ2-1, is GAGVSQSPSNKVTEKGKDVELRCDPISGHTALYWYRQSLGQGLEFLIYFQGNSAPDKSGLPSDRFSAERTGGSVSTLTIQRTQQEDSAVYLCASSFGSAPYNEQFFGPGTRLTVL.